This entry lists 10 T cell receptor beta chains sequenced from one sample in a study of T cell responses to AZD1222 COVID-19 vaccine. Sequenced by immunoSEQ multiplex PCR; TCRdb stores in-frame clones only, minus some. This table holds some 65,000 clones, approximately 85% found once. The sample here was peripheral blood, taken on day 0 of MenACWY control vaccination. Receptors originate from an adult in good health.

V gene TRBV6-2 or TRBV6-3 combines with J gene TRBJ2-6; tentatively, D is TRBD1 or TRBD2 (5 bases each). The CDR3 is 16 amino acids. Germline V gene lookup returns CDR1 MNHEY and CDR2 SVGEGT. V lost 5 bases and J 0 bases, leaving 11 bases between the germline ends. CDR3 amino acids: CASSLTGTSGANVLTF. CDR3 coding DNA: TGTGCCAGCAGTCTAACCGGGACCTCTGGGGCCAACGTCCTGACTTTC.

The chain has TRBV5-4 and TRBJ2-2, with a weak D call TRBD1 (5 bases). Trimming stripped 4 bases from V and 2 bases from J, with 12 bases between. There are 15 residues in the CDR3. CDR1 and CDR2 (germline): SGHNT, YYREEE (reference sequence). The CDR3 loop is CASSLSGANTGELFF. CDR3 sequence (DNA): TGTGCCAGCAGCCTTTCTGGGGCTAACACCGGGGAGCTGTTTTTT. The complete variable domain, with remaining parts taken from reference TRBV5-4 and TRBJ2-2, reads ETGVTQSPTHLIKTRGQQVTLRCSSQSGHNTVSWYQQALGQGPQFIFQYYREEENGRGNFPPRFSGLQFPNYSSELNVNALELDDSALYLCASSLSGANTGELFFGEGSRLTVL.

In DNA form, the CDR3 reads TGTGCCAGCAGCTTGACAGGAGGAGGGACAAACTATGGCTACACCTTC. Its translation: CASSLTGGGTNYGYTF. The chain recombines TRBV5-5 with TRBJ1-2, with D maybe TRBD1 (6 bases). Per germline, CDR1 SGHKS and CDR2 YYEKEE (reference sequence). The CDR3 consists of 16 residues. V was cut by 1 base and J by 2 bases, with 15 bases left in between.

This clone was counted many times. The CDR3 DNA follows: TGCGCCAGCAGTCAAAACGACGGACACGCGTACTTC. It translates to CASSQNDGHAYF. The chain uses TRBV23-1 and TRBJ2-7; a possible D gene is TRBD1 (5 bases). TRBV23-1 is recorded as an ORF, its role being uncertain. Between the trimmed V and J ends, which lost 2 bases and 12 bases, there was a span of 14 bases. CDR3 length equals 12 residues.

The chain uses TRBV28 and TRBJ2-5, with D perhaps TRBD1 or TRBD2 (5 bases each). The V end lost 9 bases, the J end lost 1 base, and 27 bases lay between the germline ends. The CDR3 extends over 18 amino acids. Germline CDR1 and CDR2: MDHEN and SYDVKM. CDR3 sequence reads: CASRLTNRDALVQETQYF. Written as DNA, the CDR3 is TGTGCCAGTCGCCTCACGAACCGGGACGCACTAGTCCAAGAGACCCAGTACTTC. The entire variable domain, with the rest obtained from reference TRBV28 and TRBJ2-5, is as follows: DVKVTQSSRYLVKRTGEKVFLECVQDMDHENMFWYRQDPGLGLRLIYFSYDVKMKEKGDIPEGYSVSREKKERFSLILESASTNQTSMYLCASRLTNRDALVQETQYFGPGTRLLVL.

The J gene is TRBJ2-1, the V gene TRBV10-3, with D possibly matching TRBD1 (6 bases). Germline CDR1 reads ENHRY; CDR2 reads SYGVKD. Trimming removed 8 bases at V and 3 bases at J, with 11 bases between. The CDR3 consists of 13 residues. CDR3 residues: CAIGQQGYNEQFF. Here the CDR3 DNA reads TGTGCCATCGGCCAACAGGGCTACAATGAGCAGTTCTTC.

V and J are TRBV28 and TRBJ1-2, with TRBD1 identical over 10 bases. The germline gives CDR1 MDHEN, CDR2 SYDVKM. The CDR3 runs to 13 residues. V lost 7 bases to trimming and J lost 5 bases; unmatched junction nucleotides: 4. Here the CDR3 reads CASMGQGRYGYTF. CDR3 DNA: TGTGCCAGCATGGGACAGGGGAGGTATGGCTACACCTTC.

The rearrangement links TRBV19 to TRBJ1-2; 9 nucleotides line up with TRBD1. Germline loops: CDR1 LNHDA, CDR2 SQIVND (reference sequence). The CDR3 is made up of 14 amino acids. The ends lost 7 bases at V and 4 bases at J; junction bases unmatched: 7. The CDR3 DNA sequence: TGTGCCAGTACCCCGGGACAGGGATCCTATGGCTACACCTTC. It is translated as CASTPGQGSYGYTF.

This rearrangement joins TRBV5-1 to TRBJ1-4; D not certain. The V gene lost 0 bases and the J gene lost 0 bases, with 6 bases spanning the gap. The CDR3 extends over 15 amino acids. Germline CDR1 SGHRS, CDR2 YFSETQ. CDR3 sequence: CASSLETATNEKLFF. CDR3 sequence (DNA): TGCGCCAGCAGCTTGGAAACAGCAACTAATGAAAAACTGTTTTTT.

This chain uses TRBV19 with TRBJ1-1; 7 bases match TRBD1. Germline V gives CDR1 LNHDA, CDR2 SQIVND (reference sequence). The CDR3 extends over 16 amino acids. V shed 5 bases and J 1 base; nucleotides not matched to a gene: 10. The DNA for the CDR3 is TGTGCCAGTAGTCCGAGACAGGGCCCGGGGAACACTGAAGCTTTCTTT. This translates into CASSPRQGPGNTEAFF. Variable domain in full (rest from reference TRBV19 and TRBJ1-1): DGGITQSPKYLFRKEGQNVTLSCEQNLNHDAMYWYRQDPGQGLRLIYYSQIVNDFQKGDIAEGYSVSREKKESFPLTVTSAQKNPTAFYLCASSPRQGPGNTEAFFGQGTRLTVV.